These 7 T cell receptor beta chains were all obtained from the same sample, sequenced in a study of cytomegalovirus exposure and HLA in healthy donors. The PCR used 60 Vbeta and 13 Jbeta primers. TCRdb's table, derived via immunoSEQ multiplex PCR, lists solely in-frame clones and lacks some. Of 40,000 or so clones listed, approximately 90% are singletons. The specimen was PBMCs. The receptors derive from a woman aged 18-30 years in good health and CMV-seronegative.

V gene TRBV2 combines with J gene TRBJ2-5, with 10 bases lining up with TRBD2. Unmatched junction bases numbered 6, after V lost 4 bases and J lost 10 bases. The germline V gene has CDR1 SNHLY and CDR2 FYNNEI. The CDR3 has 13 amino acids. The CDR3 coding sequence is TGTGCCAGCAGTGCCGAGCGGGAGGGAATCCAGTACTTC. Amino acids: CASSAEREGIQYF.

The chain carries TRBV14 and TRBJ2-5; 7 bases map to TRBD2. V gave up 9 bases and J gave up 2 bases; unmatched junction bases: 15. The CDR3 is 16 amino acids. The V gene's germline CDR1 is SGHDN and CDR2 FVKESK. CDR3 DNA: TGTGCCAGTACAAGGAGAGGACTAGTGAAACAAGAGACCCAGTACTTC. It codes for CASTRRGLVKQETQYF.

The chain recombines TRBV7-9 with TRBJ1-4; 7 bases are a match to TRBD1. V lost 5 bases and J lost 8; bases outside the gene matches: 14. The CDR3 extends over 16 amino acids. Germline loops: CDR1 SEHNR, CDR2 FQNEAQ (reference sequence). CDR3 sequence reads: CASSVTLRGKGEKLFF. The DNA for the CDR3 is TGTGCCAGCAGCGTAACCCTCAGGGGGAAGGGAGAAAAACTGTTTTTT.

The CDR3 sequence is CSINLDYPSADTQYF. Here the CDR3 DNA reads TGCAGCATCAACCTTGACTACCCATCCGCGGATACGCAGTATTTT. This rearrangement joins TRBV29-1 to TRBJ2-3; tentatively, D is TRBD2 (5 bases). CDR3 length: 15 residues. The germline V gene has CDR1 SQVTM and CDR2 ANQGSEA. Trimming left V 8 bases short and J 6 bases short, with 24 bases between.

The J gene is TRBJ2-2, the V gene TRBV9; D unresolved. Per germline, CDR1 SGDLS and CDR2 YYNGEE. V shed 4 bases and J shed 5 bases, with 9 bases lying between them. The CDR3 sequence is 13 residues long. CDR3 bases: TGTGCCAGCAGCTCAGGTGGAACCGGGGAGCTGTTTTTT. It codes for CASSSGGTGELFF.

The rearrangement joins TRBV4-2 to TRBJ2-1; TRBD2 might be the D (6 bases). Germline CDR1 reads LGHNA; CDR2 reads YNFKEQ. The CDR3 has 15 amino acids. Trimming took off 0 bases at V and 5 bases at J, with 11 bases between the two ends. This CDR3 is CASSQEPREDNEQFF. As DNA, the CDR3 is TGTGCCAGCAGCCAAGAACCCAGGGAGGACAATGAGCAGTTCTTC.

The chain has TRBV6-1 and TRBJ1-2, with TRBD1 matching over 7 bases. This CDR3 comprises 14 residues. The V segment lost 6 bases and the J segment 0 bases; nucleotides outside the gene matches: 4. Germline V gene data show CDR1 as MNHNS and CDR2 as SASEGT. CDR3 nucleotides: TGTGCCAGCAGGGGGGACAGTTCTAACTATGGCTACACCTTC. Translating gives CASRGDSSNYGYTF.